These T cell receptor beta chains were read from a single sample in a study of T cell repertoires in cytomegalovirus infection. TCRdb ran MiXCR on the reads and lists one entry per CDR3 protein. The table has roughly 300,000 distinct CDR3 sequences, roughly 23% seen once. Sequenced material: PBMCs. Receptor source: a human donor in good health (CMV status not recorded). Some clones in this sample may be carry-over from other donors' samples. The CDR3 runs from the conserved cysteine through the conserved F or W. The D gene is left open where the match is weak. For some rows the clone size is stated as once, few or many, or as a class when expanded; others skip it.

V	size	J	D	DNA	CDR3
TRBV7-8	many	TRBJ2-1	-	TGTGCCAGCAGTCCTGGAGTTATTAGCTCCTACAATGAGCAGTTCTTC	CASSPGVISSYNEQFF
TRBV18	-	TRBJ2-1	TRBD2	TGTGCCAGCTCACCCCTGGCGGGGGGATCCAAGGATGAGCAGTTCTTC	CASSPLAGGSKDEQFF
TRBV29-1	once	TRBJ2-5	-	TGCAGCGTCAGGGGGGGAGTGGAGACCCAGTACTTC	CSVRGGVETQYF
TRBV25-1	-	TRBJ2-7	TRBD2	TGTGCCAGCAGTGTTTCGAGACTAGCGGGAGACGAGCAGTACTTC	CASSVSRLAGDEQYF
TRBV29-1	few	TRBJ2-3	-	TGCAGCGCCGGGTCCAGCACAGATACGCAGTATTTT	CSAGSSTDTQYF
TRBV12-3/TRBV12-4	-	TRBJ1-5	-	TGTGCCAGCACCTTAAAGCTGAATCAGCCCCAGCATTTT	CASTLKLNQPQHF
TRBV11-2	few	TRBJ1-2	-	TGTGCCAGCAGCTCCTACTTAGCGGGGCGCGAGTATGGCTACACCTTC	CASSSYLAGREYGYTF
TRBV10-3	-	TRBJ2-2	TRBD1	TGTGCCATCACCGGACAGGACACCGGGGAGCTGTTTTTT	CAITGQDTGELFF
TRBV3-1	-	TRBJ2-2	-	TGTGCCAGCAGCCAATCCCGAGGTATCGGGGAGCTGTTTTTT	CASSQSRGIGELFF
TRBV27	-	TRBJ2-1	-	TGTGCCAGCAGTTCCCAGGACCCATACAATGAGCAGTTCTTC	CASSSQDPYNEQFF
TRBV12-3/TRBV12-4	few	TRBJ2-3	-	TGTGCCAGCAGTTTATCCAAACTGACAAAGCCCACAGATACGCAGTATTTT	CASSLSKLTKPTDTQYF
TRBV7-9	many	TRBJ2-3	TRBD2	TGTGCCAGCACCCTTGGGGGGGGCACAGATACGCAGTATTTT	CASTLGGGTDTQYF
TRBV20-1	few	TRBJ2-5	TRBD1	TGCAGTGCTAGAAGGTCCGACAGGGGGGAAGAGACCCAGTACTTC	CSARRSDRGEETQYF
TRBV11-2	-	TRBJ2-2	TRBD1	TGTGCCAGCAGCGTGACAGGGGCGAACACCGGGGAGCTGTTTTTT	CASSVTGANTGELFF
TRBV5-1	-	TRBJ2-1	-	TGCGCCAGCAGCACGAGGACAGAGTACAATGAGCAGTTCTTC	CASSTRTEYNEQFF
TRBV20-1	-	TRBJ2-1	TRBD2	TGCAGTGCTAGGTCGCGGGGGGGCCCCCATGAGCAGTTCTTC	CSARSRGGPHEQFF
TRBV20-1	-	TRBJ1-5	-	TGCAGTGCTAGAGGACAGCGGAATCAGCCCCAGCATTTT	CSARGQRNQPQHF
TRBV24-1	-	TRBJ2-7	-	TGTGCCACCAGTGACTCCTCGACAGGATTAACCTACGAGCAGTACTTC	CATSDSSTGLTYEQYF
TRBV6-1	-	TRBJ1-5	-	TGTGCCAGCAGTTCCCCCTATAGCAATCAGCCCCAGCATTTT	CASSSPYSNQPQHF
TRBV20-1	-	TRBJ1-3	TRBD1	TGCAGTGCTTGGGACAGGATGAGCTCTGGAAACACCATATATTTT	CSAWDRMSSGNTIYF
TRBV7-2	many	TRBJ2-7	-	TGTGCCAGCAGCTTAGAAATGGGTTGGACTCGTAGCTCCTACGAGCAGTACTTC	CASSLEMGWTRSSYEQYF
TRBV28	few	TRBJ1-5	-	TGTGCCAGCAACTTTCTCCAGGGCGGGGGTCAGCCCCAGCATTTT	CASNFLQGGGQPQHF
TRBV28	many	TRBJ2-5	TRBD2	TGTGCCAGCAGTAGCGGGGGGACCCAAGAGACCCAGTACTTC	CASSSGGTQETQYF
TRBV2	few	TRBJ2-5	-	TGTGCCAGCACCTTGGACGGGGAAGGAGAGACCCAGTACTTC	CASTLDGEGETQYF
TRBV6-6	-	TRBJ2-7	-	TGTGCCAGCAGTTACGACTCTACCTACGAGCAGTACTTC	CASSYDSTYEQYF
TRBV5-1	few	TRBJ2-1	TRBD2	TGCGCCAGCAGCAGGGAGGGTGGCTCCTACAATGAGCAGTTCTTC	CASSREGGSYNEQFF
TRBV5-8	-	TRBJ2-5	TRBD1	TGTGCCAGCAGCTCGGGACAGGGGACGGGAGAGACCCAGTACTTC	CASSSGQGTGETQYF
TRBV12-3/TRBV12-4	-	TRBJ1-1	-	TGTGCCAGCACCTTGGGGGGCGACACTGAAGCTTTCTTT	CASTLGGDTEAFF
TRBV28	-	TRBJ1-1	-	TGTGCCAGCAGTTTAGAACAGGGAAATTTGCCGGCTTTCTTT	CASSLEQGNLPAFF
TRBV11-2	few	TRBJ2-5	TRBD2	TGTGCCAGCAGCTTTGAGACTAGCGGGAGCCCCCAGTACTTC	CASSFETSGSPQYF
TRBV4-1	few	TRBJ1-5	-	TGCGCCAGCAGCCACCAGGGAGATCAGCCCCAGCATTTT	CASSHQGDQPQHF
TRBV7-2	many	TRBJ2-1	TRBD1	TGTGCCAGCAGCTTATGGCAGGGGGATGAGCAGTTCTTC	CASSLWQGDEQFF
TRBV5-1	many	TRBJ2-1	TRBD2	TGCGCCAGCAGGTTCCGACTAGCGGGATCAGGCTCCTACAATGAGCAGTTCTTC	CASRFRLAGSGSYNEQFF
TRBV3-1	-	TRBJ2-7	-	TGTGCCAGCAGCCAATCAGGGAATTGGTGGGAGCAGTACTTC	CASSQSGNWWEQYF
TRBV7-3	many	TRBJ2-7	-	TGTGCCAGCAGCTTTGGCAGGGGATACGAGCAGTACTTC	CASSFGRGYEQYF
TRBV5-1	-	TRBJ1-6	-	TGCGCCAGCAGCTTCGAGCTTAATTCACCCCTCCACTTT	CASSFELNSPLHF
TRBV7-6	-	TRBJ2-5	-	TGTGCCAGCAAGGGACAAAACCAAGAGACCCAGTACTTC	CASKGQNQETQYF
TRBV20-1	-	TRBJ2-1	-	TGCAGTGCTCCCCGGCCCAATGAGCAGTTCTTC	CSAPRPNEQFF
TRBV6-2/TRBV6-3	few	TRBJ2-5	TRBD1	TGTGCCAGCAGTTACGGGACAGGGGGCGCGAAGACCCAGTACTTC	CASSYGTGGAKTQYF
TRBV5-1	-	TRBJ1-1	TRBD1	TGCGCCAGCAGCACCGAAGGGGGCGGGGGCACTGAAGCTTTCTTT	CASSTEGGGGTEAFF
TRBV30	-	TRBJ1-1	-	TGTGCCTGGAGCCTAGGGGTTGTCACTGAAGCTTTCTTT	CAWSLGVVTEAFF
TRBV6-2/TRBV6-3	-	TRBJ1-2	-	TGTGCCAGCGCCCCCTCCGCGGGGGCGCAAGGCTACACCTTC	CASAPSAGAQGYTF